The subject of this entry is one T cell receptor beta chain. Methods used by the authors: Cell counts per sample came from amplifying reference gene primers. This table comes from immunoSEQ multiplex PCR, and its TCRdb copy is limited to in-frame clones, with some not included. D and trimming were read from the DNA, whereas the V and J calls and clone size are those reported in that table. Here the sample spans about 300,000 clones, roughly 84% being singletons. This CDR3 is 15 amino acids long. CDR1 is MNHEY, CDR2 SVGEGT, per germline. Unmatched junction bases numbered 6, after V lost 4 bases and J lost 1 base. The record originates from a study of blood T cell repertoires in COVID-19. At the level of the study: Sites in the United States, Italy and Spain provided acute and convalescent COVID-19 samples. From T cells, B-cell-depleted T cells, or PBMCs came the material, which was cDNA or gDNA.

Seattle participants joined during active infection and were tracked over time. This clonotype was obtained from a human donor with COVID-19, enrolled during active disease. The donor label of this sample is uncertain. The J gene is TRBJ1-1, the V gene TRBV6-2 or TRBV6-3, with 7 bases that match TRBD1. The sequenced sample was peripheral blood. The CDR3 bases are TGTGCCAGCAGTTTTGAGGGGGCGACGAACACTGAAGCTTTCTTT. Translation gives CASSFEGATNTEAFF.